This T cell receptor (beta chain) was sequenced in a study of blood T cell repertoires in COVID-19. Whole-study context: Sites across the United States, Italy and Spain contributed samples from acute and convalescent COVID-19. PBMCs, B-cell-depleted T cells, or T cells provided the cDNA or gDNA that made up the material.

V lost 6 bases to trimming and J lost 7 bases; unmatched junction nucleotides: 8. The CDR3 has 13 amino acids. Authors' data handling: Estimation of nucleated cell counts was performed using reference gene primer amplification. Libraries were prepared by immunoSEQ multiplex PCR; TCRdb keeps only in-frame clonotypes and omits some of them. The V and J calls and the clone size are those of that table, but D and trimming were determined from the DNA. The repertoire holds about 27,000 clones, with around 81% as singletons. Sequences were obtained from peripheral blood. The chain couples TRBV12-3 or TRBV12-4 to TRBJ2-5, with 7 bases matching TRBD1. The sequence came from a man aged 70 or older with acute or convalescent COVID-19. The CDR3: CASSLGQDGTQYF. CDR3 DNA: TGTGCCAGCAGCCTTGGACAGGACGGGACCCAGTACTTC.